This T cell receptor beta chain was retrieved from a study of T-cell memory formation after mild COVID-19. The study, taken as a whole, reports: The study detected some responding clones in pre-infection memory, suggesting cross-reactive memory joined.

TCRdb itself ran the 5' RACE reads through MiXCR, one entry per CDR3 protein. This table has around 47,000 distinct CDR3 sequences, 8.5% to 10% appearing once. This clonotype has only a few counts. Its antigen is undetermined. Per the germline V gene, CDR1 is GTSNPN and CDR2 is SVGIG (reference sequence). After removal of 3 bases from V and 5 bases from J, the junction contained 10 bases not matched to a gene. This CDR3 is 15 amino acids long. The TCR sequence derives from an adult woman who had mild COVID-19 (a few samples of this study predate the infection). Cell type and time point are not known. This sequence joins TRBV30 and TRBJ2-5; 9 bases align to TRBD1. Specimen: PBMCs or a T cell subset sorted from them (not recorded which). CDR3 in DNA: TGTGCCTGGAGCCTTGCGGGGACAGGGATGGAGACCCAGTACTTC. This encodes CAWSLAGTGMETQYF.